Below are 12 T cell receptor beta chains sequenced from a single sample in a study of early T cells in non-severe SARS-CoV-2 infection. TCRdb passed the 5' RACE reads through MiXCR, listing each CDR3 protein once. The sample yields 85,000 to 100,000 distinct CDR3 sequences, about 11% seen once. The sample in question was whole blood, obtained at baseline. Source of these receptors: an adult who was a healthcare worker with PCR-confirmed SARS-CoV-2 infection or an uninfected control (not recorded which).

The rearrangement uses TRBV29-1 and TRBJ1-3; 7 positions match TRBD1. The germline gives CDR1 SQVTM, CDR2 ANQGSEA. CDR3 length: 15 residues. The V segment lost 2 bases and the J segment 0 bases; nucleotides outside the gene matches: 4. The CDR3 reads CSVENRGLSGNTIYF. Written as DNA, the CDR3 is TGCAGCGTTGAAAACAGGGGACTCTCTGGAAACACCATATATTTT. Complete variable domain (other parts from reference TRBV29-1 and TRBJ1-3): SAVISQKPSRDICQRGTSLTIQCQVDSQVTMMFWYRQQPGQSLTLIATANQGSEATYESGFVIDKFPISRPNLTFSTLTVSNMSPEDSSIYLCSVENRGLSGNTIYFGEGSWLTVV.

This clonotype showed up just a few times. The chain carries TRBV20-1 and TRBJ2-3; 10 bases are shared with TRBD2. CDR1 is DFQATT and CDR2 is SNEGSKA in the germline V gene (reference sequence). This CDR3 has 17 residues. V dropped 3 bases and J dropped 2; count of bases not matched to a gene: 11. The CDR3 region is CSASGPRSGRHTDTQYF. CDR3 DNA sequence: TGCAGTGCTAGCGGCCCCCGTAGCGGGAGGCACACAGATACGCAGTATTTT.

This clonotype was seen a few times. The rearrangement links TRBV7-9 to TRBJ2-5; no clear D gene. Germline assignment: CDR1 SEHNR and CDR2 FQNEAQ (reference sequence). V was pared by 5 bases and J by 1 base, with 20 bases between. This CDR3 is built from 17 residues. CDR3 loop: CASSRKQRSVLQETQYF. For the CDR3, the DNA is TGTGCCAGCAGCCGGAAGCAGAGAAGTGTTCTCCAAGAGACCCAGTACTTC.

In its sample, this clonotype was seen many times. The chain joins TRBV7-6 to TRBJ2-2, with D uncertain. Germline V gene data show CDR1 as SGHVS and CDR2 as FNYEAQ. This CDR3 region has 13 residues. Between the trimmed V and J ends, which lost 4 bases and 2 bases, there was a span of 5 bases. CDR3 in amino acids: CASSWTNTGELFF. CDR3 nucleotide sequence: TGTGCCAGCAGCTGGACCAACACCGGGGAGCTGTTTTTT.

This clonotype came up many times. CDR3 DNA: TGCAGTGCTAGATTGACTAGCGAAGTTAATCGAGAGCAGTACTTC. It encodes CSARLTSEVNREQYF. The V call is TRBV20-1, the J call TRBJ2-7; 8 bases match TRBD2. In germline, CDR1 is DFQATT, CDR2 SNEGSKA (reference sequence). This CDR3 has 15 amino acids. The V gene end was trimmed by 2 bases and the J gene end by 7 bases; junction bases not matched to a gene: 13.

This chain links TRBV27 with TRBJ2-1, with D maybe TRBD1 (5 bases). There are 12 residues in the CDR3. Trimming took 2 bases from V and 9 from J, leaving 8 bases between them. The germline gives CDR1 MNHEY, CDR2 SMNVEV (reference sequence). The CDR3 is CASSLQGAEQFF. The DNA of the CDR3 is TGTGCCAGCAGTTTACAGGGCGCTGAGCAGTTCTTC.

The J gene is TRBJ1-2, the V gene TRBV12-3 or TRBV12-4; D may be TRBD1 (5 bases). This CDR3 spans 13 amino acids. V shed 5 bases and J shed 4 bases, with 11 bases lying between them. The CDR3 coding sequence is TGTGCCAGCAGTCCGACAGCGGGCTATGGCTACACCTTC. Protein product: CASSPTAGYGYTF.

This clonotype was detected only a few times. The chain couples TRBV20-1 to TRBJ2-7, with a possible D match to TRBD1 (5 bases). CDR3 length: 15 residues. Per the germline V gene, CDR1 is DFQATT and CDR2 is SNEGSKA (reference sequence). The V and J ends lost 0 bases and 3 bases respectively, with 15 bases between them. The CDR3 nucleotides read TGCAGTGCTAGAGATCTCGACAGTGCTATCTACGAGCAGTACTTC. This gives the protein CSARDLDSAIYEQYF.

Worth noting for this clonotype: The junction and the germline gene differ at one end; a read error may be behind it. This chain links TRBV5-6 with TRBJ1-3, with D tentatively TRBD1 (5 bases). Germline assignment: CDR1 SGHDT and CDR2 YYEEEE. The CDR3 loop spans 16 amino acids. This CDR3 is CASSRQYTTSENTIYF. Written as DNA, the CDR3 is TGTGCCAGCAGCCGACAGTACACGACCTCTGAAAACACCATATATTTT.

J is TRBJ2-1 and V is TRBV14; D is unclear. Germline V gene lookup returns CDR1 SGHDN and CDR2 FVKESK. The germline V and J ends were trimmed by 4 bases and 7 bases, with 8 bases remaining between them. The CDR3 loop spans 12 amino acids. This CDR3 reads CASSRGWNEQFF. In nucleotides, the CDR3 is TGTGCCAGCAGCCGCGGCTGGAATGAGCAGTTCTTC. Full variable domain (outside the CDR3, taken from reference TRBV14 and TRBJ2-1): EAGVTQFPSHSVIEKGQTVTLRCDPISGHDNLYWYRRVMGKEIKFLLHFVKESKQDESGMPNNRFLAERTGGTYSTLKVQPAELEDSGVYFCASSRGWNEQFFGPGTRLTVL.

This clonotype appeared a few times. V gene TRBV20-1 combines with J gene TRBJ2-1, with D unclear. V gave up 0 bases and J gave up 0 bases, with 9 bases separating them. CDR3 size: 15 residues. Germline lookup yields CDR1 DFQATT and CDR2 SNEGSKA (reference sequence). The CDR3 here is CSARDSAASYNEQFF. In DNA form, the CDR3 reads TGCAGTGCTAGAGACTCCGCCGCCTCCTACAATGAGCAGTTCTTC.

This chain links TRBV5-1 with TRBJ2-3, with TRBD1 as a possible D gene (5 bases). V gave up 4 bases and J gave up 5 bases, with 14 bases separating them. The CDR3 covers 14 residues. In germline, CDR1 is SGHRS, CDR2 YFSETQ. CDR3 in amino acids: CASSLLRQGDTQYF. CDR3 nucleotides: TGCGCCAGCAGCCTCTTACGGCAGGGAGATACGCAGTATTTT.